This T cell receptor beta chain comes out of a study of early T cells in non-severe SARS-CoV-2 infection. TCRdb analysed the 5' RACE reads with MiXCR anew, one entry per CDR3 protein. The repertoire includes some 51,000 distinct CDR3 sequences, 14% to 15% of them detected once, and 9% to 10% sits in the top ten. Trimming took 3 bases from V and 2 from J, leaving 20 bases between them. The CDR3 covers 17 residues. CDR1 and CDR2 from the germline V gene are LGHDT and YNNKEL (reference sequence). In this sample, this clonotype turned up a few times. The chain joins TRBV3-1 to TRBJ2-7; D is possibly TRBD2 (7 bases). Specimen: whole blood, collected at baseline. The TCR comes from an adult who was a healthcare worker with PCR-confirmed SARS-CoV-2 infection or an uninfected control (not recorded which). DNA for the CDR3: TGTGCCAGCAGCCACACACGGGGGGACACCTATCCCTACGAGCAGTACTTC. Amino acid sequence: CASSHTRGDTYPYEQYF.